The 12 T cell receptor beta chains below come from one sample, sequenced in a study of blood T cell repertoires in COVID-19 (dated by TCRdb to the early 2020s). Library preparation was by the immunoSEQ multiplex PCR assay. Sourced from immuneACCESS, this table was stored by TCRdb with only in-frame sequences that have V and J called. A share of the clones is absent; for the studies checked, an unresolved V gene accounts for under half, and the remainder has no known explanation. A total of some 160,000 clones appear in this sample, 80% of them only once. The ten largest clonotypes hold 5% of the sample. Sequenced input: peripheral blood. These receptors all come from a woman in her 50s with acute or convalescent COVID-19.

The chain employs TRBV28 and TRBJ2-5; the D gene is possibly TRBD1 (5 bases). V was pared by 2 bases and J by 0 bases, with 7 bases between. CDR1 and CDR2 from the germline V gene are MDHEN and SYDVKM. This CDR3 spans 14 amino acids. The CDR3 nucleotides read TGTGCCAGCAGTTTAGACAGCAACCAAGAGACCCAGTACTTC. Amino acids: CASSLDSNQETQYF.

The chain recombines TRBV6-2 or TRBV6-3 with TRBJ2-7, with D hard to call. The length of the CDR3 is 12 residues. The ends were cut back, 4 bases at V and 2 bases at J, with 6 bases in the middle. From germline, CDR1 is MNHEY and CDR2 SVGEGT. The CDR3 reads CASSFVAYEQYF. DNA of the CDR3: TGTGCCAGCAGTTTTGTCGCCTACGAGCAGTACTTC.

The chain joins TRBV7-9 to TRBJ2-3, with TRBD1 as a possible D gene (6 bases). Germline V gene sequence: CDR1 SEHNR, CDR2 FQNEAQ (reference sequence). This CDR3 is 14 amino acids long. DNA for the CDR3: TGTGTCTACATGGAAGTCCCCCCACAGGGTACGCAGTATTTT. Its translation: CVYMEVPPQGTQYF.

The chain has TRBV7-9 and TRBJ1-1, with no clear D. CDR3 length: 14 amino acids. The germline CDR1 and CDR2 sequences are SEHNR and FQNEAQ (reference sequence). Between the trimmed V and J ends, which lost 1 base and 1 base, there was a span of 7 bases. The CDR3 bases are TGTGCCAGCAGCTTAGAAGCGGAGAACACTGAAGCTTTCTTT. Amino acids: CASSLEAENTEAFF.

The chain has TRBV27 and TRBJ1-6; D is perhaps TRBD1 (5 bases). Trimming removed 5 bases from V and 4 bases from J, with 6 bases in between. Germline V gene data show CDR1 as MNHEY and CDR2 as SMNVEV (reference sequence). The CDR3 spans 13 residues. CDR3 DNA: TGTGCCAGCAGTCCAGGGTATAATTCACCCCTCCACTTT. Protein sequence: CASSPGYNSPLHF.

The chain has TRBV18 and TRBJ2-2, with 7 bases matching TRBD2. CDR1 KGHSH and CDR2 LQKENI come from the germline V gene. CDR3 length: 17 amino acids. V gave up 6 bases and J gave up 4 bases; unmatched junction bases: 14. The CDR3 is CASSLISISGGTGELFF. For the CDR3, the DNA is TGTGCCAGCTCCCTGATATCGATCTCGGGAGGCACCGGGGAGCTGTTTTTT.

V usage is TRBV6-5 and J usage is TRBJ2-2; 7 bases match TRBD1. The V segment lost 6 bases and the J segment 6 bases; nucleotides outside the gene matches: 10. The V gene's germline CDR1 is MNHEY and CDR2 SVGAGI. This CDR3 has 15 residues. CDR3 in DNA: TGTGCCAGCAGGACAGGGTCGGGGTCCTCCGGGGAGCTGTTTTTT. Translated: CASRTGSGSSGELFF.

A few counts support this clone. Germline and junction disagree at one end, which may indicate a read error. This sequence joins TRBV7-8 and TRBJ1-1, with D possibly matching TRBD1 (5 bases). Germline lookup yields CDR1 SGHVS and CDR2 FQNEAQ. There are 9 residues in the CDR3. The CDR3 region is CASSPRGGF. CDR3 bases: TGTGCCAGCAGCCCCCGGGGGGGCTTT.

This chain joins TRBV2 and TRBJ1-5; tentative D call: TRBD1 (6 bases). The CDR3 covers 16 residues. Between the trimmed V and J ends, which lost 8 bases and 2 bases, there was a span of 19 bases. Per germline, CDR1 SNHLY and CDR2 FYNNEI. DNA of the CDR3: TGTGCCAGCGAGGGAACAGGGTCCCGGGGCAATCAGCCCCAGCATTTT. Its protein is CASEGTGSRGNQPQHF.

The rearrangement uses TRBV12-3 or TRBV12-4 and TRBJ1-2; D unresolved. The CDR3 has 12 amino acids. V was shortened by 6 bases and J by 8 bases, with 13 bases between the two germline ends. The CDR3 nucleotides read TGTGCCAGCAGCTCCTTAGGAGGAGGCTACACCTTC. This gives the protein CASSSLGGGYTF.

The chain couples TRBV27 to TRBJ1-5; TRBD1 might be the D (6 bases). The CDR3 extends over 13 amino acids. The V gene lost 5 bases and the J gene lost 7 bases, with 12 bases spanning the gap. Germline assignment: CDR1 MNHEY and CDR2 SMNVEV (reference sequence). Here the CDR3 reads CASSPQGRQPQHF. CDR3 DNA sequence: TGTGCCAGCAGTCCACAGGGTAGACAGCCCCAGCATTTT.

The chain carries TRBV30 and TRBJ1-4; D ambiguous. This CDR3 has 12 amino acids. Germline V gene lookup returns CDR1 GTSNPN and CDR2 SVGIG (reference sequence). V gave up 2 bases and J gave up 4 bases, with 5 bases separating them. CDR3 sequence reads: CAWSFSNEKLFF. DNA of the CDR3: TGTGCCTGGAGTTTCAGTAATGAAAAACTGTTTTTT. Full variable domain (missing parts from reference TRBV30 and TRBJ1-4): SQTIHQWPATLVQPVGSPLSLECTVEGTSNPNLYWYRQAAGRGLQLLFYSVGIGQISSEVPQNLSASRPQDRQFILSSKKLLLSDSGFYLCAWSFSNEKLFFGSGTQLSVL.